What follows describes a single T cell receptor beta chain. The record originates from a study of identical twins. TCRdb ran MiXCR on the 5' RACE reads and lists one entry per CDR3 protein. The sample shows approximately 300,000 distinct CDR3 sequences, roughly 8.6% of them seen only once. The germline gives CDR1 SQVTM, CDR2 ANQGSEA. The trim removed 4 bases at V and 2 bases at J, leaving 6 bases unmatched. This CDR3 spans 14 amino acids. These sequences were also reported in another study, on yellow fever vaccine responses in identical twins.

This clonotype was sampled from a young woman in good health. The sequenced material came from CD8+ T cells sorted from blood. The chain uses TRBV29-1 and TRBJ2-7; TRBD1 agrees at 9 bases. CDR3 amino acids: CSVVTQGAAYEQYF. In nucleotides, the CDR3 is TGCAGCGTTGTTACACAGGGGGCCGCCTACGAGCAGTACTTC.